This T cell receptor beta chain was retrieved from a study of blood T cell repertoires in COVID-19. Background on the study: Researchers got acute and convalescent COVID-19 samples from the United States, Italy and Spain. Sources were T cells, B-cell-depleted T cells, or PBMCs; the material itself was cDNA or gDNA.

As originally analysed: Cell counts per sample came from amplifying reference gene primers. TCRdb's copy holds only in-frame clones and misses some; the assay was immunoSEQ multiplex PCR. V and J calls and clone size follow that table, whereas D and trimming were derived from the DNA. The repertoire holds 150,000 to 200,000 clones, 84% seen once, with roughly 2.7% in the top ten. Trimming removed 4 bases from V and 2 bases from J; junction bases left unmatched: 4. The CDR3 is made up of 15 amino acids. Germline V gives CDR1 SGHRS, CDR2 YFSETQ. While infection was still active, Seattle patients were enrolled and then followed longitudinally.

This sequence was found in a woman older than 75 with COVID-19, enrolled during active disease. This chain connects TRBV5-1 to TRBJ2-5, with TRBD2 identical over 11 bases. Sample: peripheral blood. The CDR3 protein is CASSIRLAGQETQYF. The CDR3 coding sequence is TGCGCCAGCAGCATTCGACTAGCGGGACAAGAGACCCAGTACTTC.